These 31 T cell receptor beta chains came from one sample sequenced in a study of cytomegalovirus exposure and HLA in healthy donors (TCRdb year 2017). Libraries came from the immunoSEQ multiplex PCR assay. The multiplex PCR relied on a mix of 60 forward primers for TCR Vbeta segments and 13 reverse primers for TCR Jbeta segments. The clones in this table, taken by TCRdb from immuneACCESS, are in-frame only. Not every clone is retained; where verified, under half of the shortfall comes from an unresolved V gene, and the cause of the rest is unknown. This sample has some 170,000 clones in its table, and roughly 80% of those were observed once. The ten largest clones add up to around 7.7% of the sample. The sample was PBMCs. Receptor source: a woman younger than 45 in good health and CMV-seropositive.

The V gene is TRBV7-6, the J gene TRBJ2-3, with 8 bases fitting TRBD1. The V gene's germline CDR1 is SGHVS and CDR2 FNYEAQ. This CDR3 comprises 18 residues. V shed 1 base, J shed 0 bases, and the junction held 9 bases outside the gene matches. In DNA form, the CDR3 reads TGTGCCAGCAGCTTAGTAGAGGGGACAGGACTTAGCACAGATACGCAGTATTTT. It yields the protein CASSLVEGTGLSTDTQYF.

This sequence joins TRBV5-1 and TRBJ2-2, with TRBD1 identical over 8 bases. This CDR3 contains 16 residues. CDR1 and CDR2 (germline): SGHRS, YFSETQ. Germline trimming cut 3 bases from V and 0 bases from J; bases unmatched to any gene: 4. The CDR3 sequence: CASSSIQGANTGELFF. The CDR3 nucleotides read TGCGCCAGCAGCTCTATACAGGGGGCGAACACCGGGGAGCTGTTTTTT. Combining the CDR3 with reference TRBV5-1 and TRBJ2-2 gives the whole variable domain KAGVTQTPRYLIKTRGQQVTLSCSPISGHRSVSWYQQTPGQGLQFLFEYFSETQRNKGNFPGRFSGRQFSNSRSEMNVSTLELGDSALYLCASSSIQGANTGELFFGEGSRLTVL.

The rearrangement uses TRBV6-5 and TRBJ1-2; the D gene is possibly TRBD1 (5 bases). Germline assignment: CDR1 MNHEY and CDR2 SVGAGI. The CDR3 is 16 amino acids. V dropped 4 bases and J dropped 3 bases, with 18 bases sitting between them. The CDR3 protein is CASSWGMGGTYYGYTF. The CDR3 nucleotides read TGTGCCAGCAGTTGGGGTATGGGAGGGACGTACTATGGCTACACCTTC.

J is TRBJ1-2 and V is TRBV6-4, with TRBD1 as a possible D gene (5 bases). V shed 5 bases and J shed 3 bases, with 10 bases lying between them. CDR1 is MRHNA and CDR2 is SNTAGT in the germline V gene. The CDR3 has 13 amino acids. The CDR3 DNA is TGTGCCAGCAGTTCAGGGTCGTACTATGGCTACACCTTC. This encodes CASSSGSYYGYTF.

This clone was seen just once. This chain uses TRBV18 with TRBJ1-6; a possible D gene is TRBD1 (5 bases). Germline V gene lookup returns CDR1 KGHSH and CDR2 LQKENI. The CDR3 loop spans 17 amino acids. Trimming shortened V by 0 bases and J by 0 bases, and 9 bases separated the two germline ends. CDR3 sequence reads: CASSPPGGSSYNSPLHF. DNA of the CDR3: TGTGCCAGCTCACCACCGGGGGGGAGCTCCTATAATTCACCCCTCCACTTT.

The gene calls are TRBV12-5 and TRBJ1-3, with 8 bases lining up with TRBD1. Trimming took 6 bases from V and 2 from J; bases not matched to a gene: 6. CDR3 length equals 15 residues. Looked up from germline, CDR1 is LGHNT and CDR2 is FRNRAP. Here the CDR3 DNA reads TGTGCTAGTGGACTTACAGGGGGACCTGGAAACACCATATATTTT. It codes for CASGLTGGPGNTIYF. Drawing the rest from reference TRBV12-5 and TRBJ1-3, the complete variable domain is DARVTQTPRHKVTEMGQEVTMRCQPILGHNTVFWYRQTMMQGLELLAYFRNRAPLDDSGMPKDRFSAEMPDATLATLKIQPSEPRDSAVYFCASGLTGGPGNTIYFGEGSWLTVV.

This chain joins TRBV7-2 and TRBJ2-5; 12 bases map to TRBD2. The germline CDR1 and CDR2 sequences are SGHTA and FQGNSA. The CDR3 is made up of 15 amino acids. Trimming at V came to 5 bases and at J to 7 bases, leaving 8 bases not matched to a gene. Written as DNA, the CDR3 is TGTGCCAGCAGCACGACTAGCGGGGGTAAAGGGACCCAGTACTTC. Translation gives CASSTTSGGKGTQYF.

V usage is TRBV28 and J usage is TRBJ2-1; 14 bases are a match to TRBD2. Losses at the gene ends were 4 bases for V and 10 bases for J; bases not matched to a gene: 9. Germline CDR1 MDHEN, CDR2 SYDVKM. This CDR3 region has 16 residues. CDR3 sequence: CASSSPTSGGAGEQFF. The CDR3, as DNA: TGTGCCAGCAGTTCCCCGACTAGCGGGGGGGCCGGGGAGCAGTTCTTC.

This chain joins TRBV15 and TRBJ1-1, with 8 positions matching TRBD1. V lost 6 bases, J lost 1 base, and 7 bases stayed unmatched. This CDR3 is 15 amino acids long. Germline CDR1 is LNHNV and CDR2 is YYDKDF (reference sequence). The CDR3 DNA sequence: TGTGCCACCAGAAGGACAGGGAGAAAGAACACTGAAGCTTTCTTT. It encodes CATRRTGRKNTEAFF.

The chain joins TRBV6-1 to TRBJ2-1; 7 bases are a match to TRBD2. CDR1 is MNHNS and CDR2 is SASEGT in the germline V gene. With V trimmed by 0 bases and J by 8 bases, 13 bases remained unmatched. The CDR3 has 17 amino acids. The CDR3 nucleotides are TGTGCCAGCAGTGAAGCCCCAGCGGGGACCAACAATCATGAGCAGTTCTTC. Amino acid sequence: CASSEAPAGTNNHEQFF.

The V gene is TRBV5-1, the J gene TRBJ2-6, with no clear D. The CDR3 runs 15 residues. V was cut by 8 bases and J by 1 base, with 13 bases left in between. Per the germline V gene, CDR1 is SGHRS and CDR2 is YFSETQ. The CDR3 sequence: CASVDEESGANVLTF. The DNA of the CDR3 is TGCGCCAGTGTAGACGAGGAATCTGGGGCCAACGTCCTGACTTTC. Full variable domain (missing parts from reference TRBV5-1 and TRBJ2-6): KAGVTQTPRYLIKTRGQQVTLSCSPISGHRSVSWYQQTPGQGLQFLFEYFSETQRNKGNFPGRFSGRQFSNSRSEMNVSTLELGDSALYLCASVDEESGANVLTFGAGSRLTVL.

The rearrangement links TRBV19 to TRBJ1-6; TRBD1 is a possible D gene (5 bases). This CDR3 has 15 residues. The germline V gene encodes CDR1 LNHDA and CDR2 SQIVND (reference sequence). V was pared by 4 bases and J by 5 bases, with 12 bases between. In nucleotides, the CDR3 is TGTGCCAGTAGTAGGCGGAGGGGAGATAATTCACCCCTCCACTTT. Translation gives CASSRRRGDNSPLHF.

The rearrangement uses TRBV19 and TRBJ1-5; TRBD1 matches 8 bases. CDR1 and CDR2 from the germline V gene are LNHDA and SQIVND (reference sequence). The trim removed 5 bases at V and 4 bases at J, leaving 4 bases unmatched. The CDR3 runs 14 residues. The CDR3 region has the DNA TGTGCCAGTAGTTCACAGGGGGGAAATCAGCCCCAGCATTTT. Protein: CASSSQGGNQPQHF.

The chain uses TRBV6-5 and TRBJ1-5; TRBD1 matches at 10 bases. The CDR3 covers 16 residues. J lost 2 bases, V lost 2 bases, and 3 bases had no gene match. Germline V CDR1 and CDR2: MNHEY, SVGAGI. The DNA for the CDR3 is TGTGCCAGCAGTTACGGGACAGGGGTTGGCAATCAGCCCCAGCATTTT. Amino acids: CASSYGTGVGNQPQHF.

This clone was seen only a few times. The rearrangement joins TRBV11-2 to TRBJ1-2, with 9 bases lining up with TRBD1. Germline CDR1 SGHAT, CDR2 FQNNGV. Trimming cost V 4 bases and J 2 bases; bases outside gene matches: 8. This CDR3 has 16 amino acids. The CDR3 DNA reads TGTGCCAGCAGCTCGCCGGGACAGGGAAGGAACTATGGCTACACCTTC. It is translated as CASSSPGQGRNYGYTF.

V gene TRBV7-9 combines with J gene TRBJ1-1, with a weak D call TRBD1 (6 bases). The CDR3 is 14 amino acids. Per germline, CDR1 SEHNR and CDR2 FQNEAQ (reference sequence). The V and J ends lost 1 base and 8 bases respectively, with 14 bases between them. The CDR3 DNA follows: TGTGCCAGCAGCTTAGTGGGGGCAACACACGAAGCTTTCTTT. Protein: CASSLVGATHEAFF. Based on the CDR3 plus reference TRBV7-9 and TRBJ1-1, the full variable domain is DTGVSQNPRHKITKRGQNVTFRCDPISEHNRLYWYRQTLGQGPEFLTYFQNEAQLEKSRLLSDRFSAERPKGSFSTLEIQRTEQGDSAMYLCASSLVGATHEAFFGQGTRLTVV.

The rearrangement uses TRBV5-4 and TRBJ2-3; 9 nucleotides match TRBD2. CDR1 and CDR2 from the germline V gene are SGHNT and YYREEE (reference sequence). The CDR3 covers 16 residues. The V gene end was trimmed by 0 bases and the J gene end by 2 bases; junction bases not matched to a gene: 4. CDR3 coding DNA: TGTGCCAGCAGCTTGGCGGCGGGGGGGAACACAGATACGCAGTATTTT. Its protein is CASSLAAGGNTDTQYF.

This clone appeared a single time. The V and J genes are TRBV6-5 and TRBJ1-2; 10 bases map to TRBD1. V dropped 5 bases and J dropped 3; count of bases not matched to a gene: 3. The CDR3 contains 14 residues. The germline V gene has CDR1 MNHEY and CDR2 SVGAGI. The CDR3 DNA follows: TGTGCCAGCAGTGACAGGGGGCGCGACTATGGCTACACCTTC. It yields the protein CASSDRGRDYGYTF.

This clone showed up just once. V and J are TRBV7-9 and TRBJ2-7; 7 nucleotides line up with TRBD1. Germline CDR1 SEHNR, CDR2 FQNEAQ (reference sequence). The V and J ends lost 5 bases and 3 bases, in that order; junction bases with no gene match: 4. This CDR3 comprises 13 residues. This chain's CDR3 is CASSRQGVYEQYF. The CDR3 region has the DNA TGTGCCAGCAGCCGCCAGGGGGTCTACGAGCAGTACTTC.

This clone was detected only a few times. The chain has TRBV6-6 and TRBJ1-5; a weak D match, TRBD1 (6 bases). Trimming removed 4 bases from V and 4 bases from J, with 17 bases in between. Germline CDR1 and CDR2: MNHNY and SVGAGI (reference sequence). CDR3 length: 16 residues. CDR3 sequence: CASSSPLDSFNQPQHF. CDR3 nucleotide sequence: TGTGCCAGCAGTTCCCCTCTGGACAGTTTTAATCAGCCCCAGCATTTT.

This clone was picked up one time. The chain recombines TRBV9 with TRBJ1-3; 8 positions agree with TRBD1. This CDR3 has 16 residues. Per the germline V gene, CDR1 is SGDLS and CDR2 is YYNGEE. The trim removed 4 bases at V and 4 bases at J, leaving 10 bases unmatched. In DNA form, the CDR3 reads TGTGCCAGCAGCTCGAGCCCTCACAGGGGGGGAAACACCATATATTTT. It encodes CASSSSPHRGGNTIYF.

This clone was observed a few times. The chain carries TRBV28 and TRBJ2-2, with 7 bases lining up with TRBD2. Germline V gives CDR1 MDHEN, CDR2 SYDVKM. V trimming: 2 bases; J trimming: 8 bases; junction bases outside the gene matches: 5. The CDR3 has 14 amino acids. The CDR3 protein is CASSLTSARGELFF. CDR3 DNA: TGTGCCAGCAGTTTAACTAGCGCCCGGGGGGAGCTGTTTTTT.

The rearrangement uses TRBV10-3 and TRBJ1-5; TRBD1 might be the D (5 bases). The V and J ends lost 10 bases and 2 bases respectively, with 12 bases between them. Germline CDR1 and CDR2: ENHRY and SYGVKD. There are 13 residues in the CDR3. The CDR3 sequence: CATCREGNQPQHF. The CDR3 DNA sequence: TGTGCCACTTGCAGGGAGGGCAATCAGCCCCAGCATTTT.

The CDR3 DNA reads as TGTGCCAGCAACCAAGGACAGTCCAATTCACCCCTCCACTTT. Translation: CASNQGQSNSPLHF. This chain links TRBV6-5 with TRBJ1-6; D is perhaps TRBD1 (6 bases). CDR3 length: 14 residues. Trimming took 7 bases from V and 7 from J, leaving 14 bases between them. The germline V gene encodes CDR1 MNHEY and CDR2 SVGAGI.

The chain uses TRBV19 and TRBJ2-1, with a tentative D call TRBD2 (5 bases). Trimming removed 3 bases at V and 2 bases at J, with 11 bases between. CDR1 is LNHDA and CDR2 is SQIVND in the germline V gene (reference sequence). The length of the CDR3 is 15 residues. CDR3 loop: CASSIRAEAYNEQFF. The CDR3 DNA reads TGTGCCAGTAGTATTAGAGCGGAGGCCTACAATGAGCAGTTCTTC.

V is TRBV9 and J is TRBJ2-3; TRBD2 matches 7 bases. This CDR3 has 15 residues. J was trimmed by 2 bases and V by 2 bases; bases with no gene match: 5. The germline CDR1 and CDR2 sequences are SGDLS and YYNGEE. The CDR3, as DNA: TGTGCCAGCAGCGTGGGGGGGACTAACACAGATACGCAGTATTTT. Translation gives CASSVGGTNTDTQYF.

A note on this clone: At one end the junction does not follow the germline gene, possibly because of a read error. The chain joins TRBV7-9 to TRBJ1-6; D may be TRBD1 (5 bases). The germline V gene has CDR1 SEHNR and CDR2 FQNEAQ (reference sequence). The CDR3 consists of 14 residues. CDR3 coding DNA: TGTTCCAGCAGCTCCCGGGGCGGGACTTCACCCCTCCACTTT. Translated, it gives CSSSSRGGTSPLHF.

The chain employs TRBV6-6 and TRBJ2-7, with TRBD1 matching over 9 bases. This CDR3 spans 13 amino acids. V trimming: 8 bases; J trimming: 2 bases; junction bases outside the gene matches: 4. Per germline, CDR1 MNHNY and CDR2 SVGAGI (reference sequence). CDR3 loop: CASYGTGTYEQYF. The DNA for the CDR3 is TGTGCCAGCTACGGGACAGGGACCTACGAGCAGTACTTC.

This chain connects TRBV29-1 to TRBJ2-1; D might be TRBD2 (6 bases). Trimming removed 4 bases at V and 0 bases at J, with 16 bases between. Germline CDR1 SQVTM, CDR2 ANQGSEA. This CDR3 is built from 16 residues. CDR3 bases: TGCAGCGTTGCCGGGGGATACCAAAGCTCCTACAATGAGCAGTTCTTC. Encoded protein: CSVAGGYQSSYNEQFF.

The chain couples TRBV21-1 to TRBJ2-2; the DNA was not used to check the table's D call, TRBD1. TRBV21-1 is listed as a pseudogene. The CDR3 runs 17 residues. The CDR3 region is CASSKSLDSTNTGELFF. The CDR3 coding sequence is TGTGCCAGCAGCAAATCCCTGGACAGTACGAACACCGGGGAGCTGTTTTTT.

The J gene is TRBJ1-2, the V gene TRBV9; 9 nucleotides align to TRBD1. This CDR3 contains 15 residues. The germline gives CDR1 SGDLS, CDR2 YYNGEE. J lost 2 bases, V lost 4 bases, and 6 bases had no gene match. CDR3 DNA sequence: TGTGCCAGCAGCCTTACAGGGGGCGCAAACTATGGCTACACCTTC. It encodes CASSLTGGANYGYTF.